The rows below give T cell receptor beta chains drawn from one sample of a study of tumor-infiltrating lymphocytes in glioblastoma multiforme. TCRdb ran MiXCR on the multiplex PCR reads and lists one entry per CDR3 protein. The data hold 9,000 to 13,000 distinct CDR3 sequences, with less than 75% observed a single time. The specimen was brain tumor tissue. The receptor set was obtained from a male donor with glioblastoma. Each CDR3 is given with its conserved first and last residue. A D gene is named only where the DNA matches it firmly. Clone size is shown for a subset of rows, as once, few, many or a class of expanded clone.

>TRBJ1-5|few|NA|TRBV4-1
TGCGTCAGCAGCCAAGGACTCACGAGCAATCAGCCTCAGCATTTT
CVSSQGLTSNQPQHF
>TRBJ2-1|NA|NA|TRBV29-1
TGCAACGTTGGGGGGCGCCAGGGGGGCAATGAGCGGTTCTTC
CNVGGRQGGNERFF
>TRBJ2-1|NA|TRBD2|TRBV29-1
TGCAGCGTTGGGGGATCCGGGACTAGCGGGAGCACCGAGCAGTTCTTC
CSVGGSGTSGSTEQFF
>TRBJ2-4|once|TRBD2|TRBV20-1
TGCAGTGCTAGAGCCAGTTTTACTAGCGGGAGAACCAAAAACATTCAGTACTTC
CSARASFTSGRTKNIQYF
>TRBJ2-1|few|TRBD1|TRBV7-9
TGTGCCAGCAACTCTACAGGGGAAGGGACCTACAATGAGCAGTTCTTC
CASNSTGEGTYNEQFF
>TRBJ2-3|NA|TRBD2|TRBV20-1
TGCAGTGCTAGGCGCCCCGGACTAGCGGGAGGGCCGAGGAGCACAGATACGCAGTATTTT
CSARRPGLAGGPRSTDTQYF
>TRBJ1-1|NA|NA|TRBV6-2/TRBV6-3
TGTGCCAATAGTTTGATGAACACTGAAGCTTTCTTT
CANSLMNTEAFF
>TRBJ2-7|NA|TRBD1|TRBV11-2
TGTGCCAGCAGCTTAGGACAGGGAACCGTCCGCGAGCAGTACTTC
CASSLGQGTVREQYF
>TRBJ2-7|NA|NA|TRBV27
TGTGCCAGCAGTTTAAGGAACCGGGGCTACGGGCAGTACTTC
CASSLRNRGYGQYF
>TRBJ2-1|NA|NA|TRBV11-2
TGTGCCAACAACTTTGTTGGGGGTCTCCTCTTTAACGAGCAGTTCTTC
CANNFVGGLLFNEQFF
>TRBJ1-1|once|NA|TRBV6-5
TGTGCCGGCAGTTACCAGACGGCAACTACCGAAGCTTTCTTC
CAGSYQTATTEAFF
>TRBJ1-4|medium-sized|TRBD1|TRBV12-3/TRBV12-4
TGTGCCAGCAGTCACGGACAGGCGCTTAATGAAAAACTGTTTTTT
CASSHGQALNEKLFF
>TRBJ1-1|NA|NA|TRBV5-4
TGTGCCAGCATGGGATGGGGGGGGAACACTGAAGCTTTCTTT
CASMGWGGNTEAFF
>TRBJ2-5|NA|NA|TRBV20-1
TGCAGTGCTAGTATAGGCAACCAAGAGACCCTGTACTTC
CSASIGNQETLYF
>TRBJ1-4|NA|NA|TRBV11-2
NA
CASIPGSGGGNCFF
>TRBJ2-1|NA|NA|TRBV11-1
TGTACCAGCACCTCTCCGAGGTTCGACGAGCAGTTCTTC
CTSTSPRFDEQFF
>TRBJ2-4|once|TRBD1|TRBV20-1
TGCAGTGCTAGAGACCCGGACAGGCGGATTCGGAAAGCCGAAAACATTCAGTATTTC
CSARDPDRRIRKAENIQYF
>TRBJ1-4|NA|NA|TRBV11-2
TGTGCCAGCAGCCTCGGAGGTGGAGGGGAAACTGTTTTT
CASSLGGGGETVF
>TRBJ1-4|NA|TRBD1|TRBV20-1
TGCAGTGCCCAGACAGGGGCAACTAATGAAAAACTGTTTTTT
CSAQTGATNEKLFF
>TRBJ2-7|few|NA|TRBV11-3
TGTGCCAGCAGTTCTATTGCCTACGAGCAGTACTTC
CASSSIAYEQYF
>TRBJ2-1|once|NA|TRBV29-1
TGCAGCGCTGAAGTACGACTGGATGGTAAGCAGTTCTTC
CSAEVRLDGKQFF
>TRBJ2-5|NA|NA|TRBV4-1
TGTGCCGGCAACCAAATACATAGTTTGGACCAGTACTTC
CAGNQIHSLDQYF
>TRBJ2-5|once|TRBD2|TRBV20-1
TGCAGTGCCTTTAAGAGGGGGACTAGCATAGAGACCCAGTACTTC
CSAFKRGTSIETQYF
>TRBJ1-5|NA|TRBD1|TRBV4-1
TGCGCCAGCAGCCACCCAGGGGGCGGTCAGCCCCAGCATTTT
CASSHPGGGQPQHF
>TRBJ2-5|medium-sized|TRBD2|TRBV12-3/TRBV12-4
TGTGCCAGCAGCGGCGCAGCGGGACAGACCCAGTACTTC
CASSGAAGQTQYF
>TRBJ1-1|many|NA|TRBV7-9
TGTGCCAGCAGCCCGGGGTCCACCATGGGAACTGAAGCTTTCTTT
CASSPGSTMGTEAFF
>TRBJ2-7|medium-sized|TRBD2|TRBV4-1
TGCGCCAGCAGCCAAGGGGGACTAGCGGGAGCGGGCGAGCAGTACTTC
CASSQGGLAGAGEQYF
>TRBJ2-7|NA|NA|TRBV20-1
TGCAGTGCTAGAGAGCTAGATGGGGCAGAGTACTTC
CSARELDGAEYF
>TRBJ2-7|NA|NA|TRBV7-8
TGTGCCAGCACTCCCGGGACCCTAACCCCCGAGCAGTACTTC
CASTPGTLTPEQYF
>TRBJ1-3|NA|NA|TRBV11-2
TGTGCCAGCAGCCCTTACTGGGGCAAGGTCTCTGGAAACACCATATATTTT
CASSPYWGKVSGNTIYF
>TRBJ1-5|NA|NA|TRBV4-1
TGCCCCAGCAGCCAAGGACTCACTAGCAATCAGCCCCAGCGTTTT
CPSSQGLTSNQPQRF
>TRBJ2-3|NA|TRBD2|TRBV6-2/TRBV6-3
TGTGCCAGCAGTCCAGCGGGAAACGCAGATACGCAGTATTTT
CASSPAGNADTQYF
>TRBJ2-3|NA|NA|TRBV6-1
TGTGCCAGCAGTGAAGACCCGACGGCTATAGATACGCAGTATTTT
CASSEDPTAIDTQYF
>TRBJ2-1|NA|TRBD1|TRBV11-2
TGTGCCAGCACCTTAGCAGTAAGGGGGCCATCGCGCAATGGGCAGTTCTTC
CASTLAVRGPSRNGQFF
>TRBJ2-5|once|NA|TRBV6-6
TGTGCCAGCAGTTACAGGGTCAAGACCCAGTACTTC
CASSYRVKTQYF
>TRBJ1-4|NA|NA|TRBV11-2
TGTGCCAGCAGCCAAAGACAGGACTTTAATGAAAAACTGTTTTTT
CASSQRQDFNEKLFF
>TRBJ2-7|NA|NA|TRBV29-1
TGCAGCGCCCGAGAGGCGGACATTTACGGCGAGCAGTACTTC
CSAREADIYGEQYF
>TRBJ1-1|medium-sized|NA|TRBV29-1
TGCAGCGGGGAGGCCTCCGGGGCTTTCTTT
CSGEASGAFF
>TRBJ2-4|NA|TRBD1|TRBV20-1
TGCAGTGCTAGAGACCCGGACAGGGGGACTTGGAAAGCCCAAAACATTCAGTACTTC
CSARDPDRGTWKAQNIQYF
>TRBJ2-3|NA|TRBD2|TRBV4-2
TGTGCCAGCAGCCAGCTCCAGATTAGCGGGAGGGATGCAGATACGCAGTATTTT
CASSQLQISGRDADTQYF
>TRBJ2-7|medium-sized|NA|TRBV20-1
TGCAGTGCTACTCCGGGTAGTATCTCCTACGAGCAGTACTTC
CSATPGSISYEQYF
>TRBJ2-1|NA|NA|TRBV29-1
TGCAGCGTTGCCCTAGGGGGAGCGTCCTACAATGAGCAGTTCTTC
CSVALGGASYNEQFF
>TRBJ1-6|NA|NA|TRBV6-2/TRBV6-3
TGTGCCAGCAGATCAACCGGGGCCCGCGGTTCACCCCTCCACTTT
CASRSTGARGSPLHF
>TRBJ2-4|NA|NA|TRBV20-1
TGCGGTCCTAGAGACCCGGACAAGGGGATTCGGAAAGCCAAAAACATTCAGTACTTC
CGPRDPDKGIRKAKNIQYF
>TRBJ2-7|NA|NA|TRBV20-1
TGCAGTGCTAGAGGGGGGACTTCGGAGGGTTACGAGCAGTACTTT
CSARGGTSEGYEQYF
>TRBJ2-7|NA|TRBD2|TRBV6-1
TGTGCCAGCACAGCGGGATACTACGAGCAGTACTTC
CASTAGYYEQYF
>TRBJ2-2|few|NA|TRBV30
TGTGCCTGGAGCGGCGGTACGAACACCGGGGAGCTGTTTTTT
CAWSGGTNTGELFF
>TRBJ2-1|NA|NA|TRBV7-8
TGTGCCAGCAGCTTAGGCGCGCTTGAGCAGTTCTTC
CASSLGALEQFF
>TRBJ2-1|NA|NA|TRBV11-3
TGTGCCAGCAGCTTACGGTCGGGGGACCATGAGCAGTTCTTC
CASSLRSGDHEQFF
>TRBJ2-1|NA|NA|TRBV11-2
TGTGCCAGCAGCTTAGAGGGGGACGACGAGCAGTTCTTC
CASSLEGDDEQFF
>TRBJ2-1|NA|NA|TRBV29-1
TGCAGCATTGGGGGACGGCAGGGGGGCAATGAGCAGCTCTTC
CSIGGRQGGNEQLF
>TRBJ2-5|NA|NA|TRBV12-5
TGTGCTAGTGGTTTGGGGAACCCGCTGGGAGAGACCCAGTACTTC
CASGLGNPLGETQYF
>TRBJ1-1|many|TRBD1|TRBV12-3/TRBV12-4
TGTGCCAGCAGTTCTCCAGGGGGGGGGCTAACTGAAGCTTTCTTT
CASSSPGGGLTEAFF
>TRBJ2-1|NA|NA|TRBV29-1
TGCAGCGAAGATCCGGGACTGACTTCTGAACAGTTCTTC
CSEDPGLTSEQFF